Shown below are 11 T cell receptor beta chains from a single sample sequenced in a study of cytotoxic CD8 clonotypes in ibrutinib-treated CLL. Sequencing used immunoSEQ multiplex PCR; TCRdb keeps in-frame clones, though not all of them. The profile shows tens of thousands of clones, around 68% of them singletons. The material sequenced was PBMCs, taken after 12 months of ibrutinib treatment. The receptor source for this set is a human donor with chronic lymphocytic leukemia.

The rearrangement joins TRBV6-1 to TRBJ2-7, with D perhaps TRBD1 (5 bases). With 7 bases removed from V and 2 bases from J, the gap between germline ends came to 12 bases. Per germline, CDR1 MNHNS and CDR2 SASEGT. The CDR3 is 13 amino acids. The CDR3 loop reads CASKGLGPYEQYF. DNA for the CDR3: TGTGCCAGCAAGGGGCTCGGGCCCTACGAGCAGTACTTC.

This clone showed up just once. The CDR3 here is CATRDGGVQPQHF. The CDR3 DNA reads as TGTGCCACCAGAGATGGGGGGGTTCAGCCCCAGCATTTT. The V call is TRBV15, the J call TRBJ1-5, with D tentatively TRBD1 (5 bases). Looked up from germline, CDR1 is LNHNV and CDR2 is YYDKDF (reference sequence). The CDR3 contains 13 residues. With 6 bases removed from V and 6 bases from J, the gap between germline ends came to 12 bases.

The gene calls are TRBV5-4 and TRBJ2-5; 10 nucleotides line up with TRBD2. This CDR3 is built from 16 residues. CDR1 is SGHNT and CDR2 is YYREEE in the germline V gene (reference sequence). Unmatched junction bases numbered 4, after V lost 0 bases and J lost 2 bases. The CDR3 DNA follows: TGTGCCAGCAGCTTGGCACCTAGCGGGGGACAAGAGACCCAGTACTTC. It specifies CASSLAPSGGQETQYF.

This rearrangement joins TRBV19 to TRBJ2-3, with TRBD1 as a possible D gene (6 bases). The V and J ends lost 6 bases and 0 bases respectively, with 13 bases between them. The V gene's germline CDR1 is LNHDA and CDR2 SQIVND (reference sequence). There are 15 residues in the CDR3. The CDR3 protein is CASSWGLSSTDTQYF. In DNA form, the CDR3 reads TGTGCCAGTAGCTGGGGGCTTTCTAGCACAGATACGCAGTATTTT.

CDR3 in DNA: TGTGCCAGCAGTTTAAGGACAGGGGTTACTGAAGCTTTCTTT. Translated: CASSLRTGVTEAFF. V gene TRBV28 combines with J gene TRBJ1-1, with 9 bases that match TRBD1. There are 14 residues in the CDR3. The V gene end was trimmed by 2 bases and the J gene end by 5 bases; junction bases not matched to a gene: 3. Germline lookup yields CDR1 MDHEN and CDR2 SYDVKM.

The J gene is TRBJ2-7, the V gene TRBV6-1, with D possibly matching TRBD2 (7 bases). The CDR3 runs to 13 residues. Between the trimmed V and J ends, which lost 9 bases and 4 bases, there was a span of 16 bases. Germline loops: CDR1 MNHNS, CDR2 SASEGT. This CDR3 reads CASRGGAVYEQYF. In DNA, the CDR3 is TGTGCCAGTAGGGGGGGGGCTGTTTACGAGCAGTACTTC.

This rearrangement joins TRBV27 to TRBJ2-1; D not resolved. Trimming pared 5 bases from V and 4 bases from J, leaving 3 bases between. Germline-derived CDR1 and CDR2 are MNHEY and SMNVEV (reference sequence). There are 11 residues in the CDR3. The CDR3 DNA is TGTGCCAGCAGTAAATACAATGAGCAGTTCTTC. It is translated as CASSKYNEQFF.

The chain recombines TRBV11-2 with TRBJ1-1; D perhaps matches TRBD1 (6 bases). Germline V gives CDR1 SGHAT, CDR2 FQNNGV. V dropped 1 base and J dropped 5 bases, with 11 bases sitting between them. This CDR3 has 14 amino acids. The CDR3 here is CASSLVAGETEAFF. CDR3 DNA: TGTGCCAGCAGCTTAGTGGCAGGGGAGACTGAAGCTTTCTTT.

V usage is TRBV6-6 and J usage is TRBJ2-3, with D hard to call. CDR3 length equals 11 residues. Germline V lookup: CDR1 MNHNY, CDR2 SVGAGI (reference sequence). Trimming left V 9 bases short and J 1 base short, with 5 bases between. Written as DNA, the CDR3 is TGTGCCAGTCGAGGCACAGATACGCAGTATTTT. This translates into CASRGTDTQYF.

For the CDR3, the DNA is TGTGCCAGCAGCTTGGGGCAGGGGTCTTTCTCGGATTTCTCCTATGGCTACACCTTC. Translating gives CASSLGQGSFSDFSYGYTF. The chain combines TRBV5-5 with TRBJ1-2; D is possibly TRBD1 (6 bases). Germline V gene lookup returns CDR1 SGHKS and CDR2 YYEKEE (reference sequence). The CDR3 is 19 amino acids. V gave up 0 bases and J gave up 4 bases, with 25 bases separating them.

The gene calls are TRBV18 and TRBJ2-7, with D tentatively TRBD2 (5 bases). The CDR3 has 16 residues. Germline V gene data show CDR1 as KGHSH and CDR2 as LQKENI. V dropped 6 bases and J dropped 1 base, with 19 bases sitting between them. CDR3 sequence reads: CASSQQGGSDSYEQYF. The CDR3 DNA follows: TGTGCCAGCTCCCAGCAAGGAGGATCGGATTCCTACGAGCAGTACTTC.